This section outlines one T cell receptor beta chain sequence together with its context. This record belongs to a study of CD8 T cells in Susac syndrome. There are 14 residues in the CDR3. Germline loops: CDR1 SEHNR, CDR2 FQNEAQ (reference sequence). Unmatched junction bases numbered 7, after V lost 5 bases and J lost 4 bases. Random hexamers primed reverse transcription of 0.5 to 1 ug RNA. MiXCR, run by TCRdb on the immunoSEQ multiplex PCR reads, gives a single entry per CDR3 protein. The repertoire has 140,000 to 150,000 distinct CDR3 sequences, 94% of them found once; the top ten carry 0.065% to 0.1%. CD8+ and CD4+ T cells taken from blood had their TCR beta sequenced.

The rearrangement links TRBV7-9 to TRBJ2-7; 8 nucleotides align to TRBD2. This TCR came from a human donor in good health. Sequencing was done on a sample of CD4+ T cells from PBMCs. The CDR3 region has the DNA TGTGCCAGCAGCCCCGGGAGGGTCTTTTACGAGCAGTACTTC. It yields the protein CASSPGRVFYEQYF.